Following are 20 T cell receptor beta chains from one sample sequenced in a study of T cells in Graves' hyperthyroidism and ophthalmopathy. The CDR3 regions of TCR beta were amplified from RNA transcripts. First-round RT-PCR with HTBI primers amplified the TCR CDR3 region. MiXCR was run by TCRdb on the multiplex PCR reads, yielding one entry per CDR3 protein. The data show about 420,000 distinct CDR3 sequences, roughly 13% seen once. Sequencing was done on a sample of blood. The receptor set was obtained from a woman under 30 with Graves' hyperthyroidism.

This chain uses TRBV5-8 with TRBJ1-1; D remains ambiguous. Trimming shortened V by 0 bases and J by 4 bases, and 10 bases separated the two germline ends. Per the germline V gene, CDR1 is SGHTS and CDR2 is YDEGEE. CDR3 length equals 14 residues. CDR3 sequence reads: CASSLGGRITEAFF. The CDR3 DNA follows: TGTGCCAGCAGCTTGGGCGGGCGCATCACTGAAGCTTTCTTT.

This clonotype was picked up many times. J is TRBJ2-2 and V is TRBV2; no clear D gene. V lost 8 bases, J lost 3 bases, and 16 bases lay in between. The CDR3 consists of 15 residues. Germline lookup yields CDR1 SNHLY and CDR2 FYNNEI. CDR3: CASAFGLGDTGELFF. CDR3 nucleotides: TGTGCCAGCGCTTTTGGGCTAGGAGACACCGGGGAGCTGTTTTTT.

The V and J genes are TRBV10-1 and TRBJ1-2; D remains ambiguous. Germline V gives CDR1 WNHNN, CDR2 SYGVQD (reference sequence). The V end lost 0 bases, the J end lost 8 bases, and 13 bases lay between the germline ends. This CDR3 has 14 amino acids. CDR3 protein: CASSESGRERGYTF. The CDR3 nucleotides are TGCGCCAGCAGTGAGTCGGGGAGGGAAAGAGGCTACACCTTC.

The chain uses TRBV25-1 and TRBJ1-1; a weak D match, TRBD1 (6 bases). The CDR3 sequence is 15 residues long. Germline CDR1 reads MGHDK; CDR2 reads SYGVNS. The V and J ends lost 4 bases and 5 bases respectively, with 17 bases between them. The CDR3 protein is CASSGGGGAVTEAFF. The CDR3 bases are TGTGCCAGCAGTGGGGGAGGGGGGGCCGTTACTGAAGCTTTCTTT. The variable domain in full, with the rest retrieved from reference TRBV25-1 and TRBJ1-1, is EADIYQTPRYLVIGTGKKITLECSQTMGHDKMYWYQQDPGMELHLIHYSYGVNSTEKGDLSSESTVSRIRTEHFPLTLESARPSHTSQYLCASSGGGGAVTEAFFGQGTRLTVV.

This clonotype was recorded many times. J is TRBJ1-2 and V is TRBV5-1; D is perhaps TRBD1 (6 bases). Germline CDR1 reads SGHRS; CDR2 reads YFSETQ. With 0 bases removed from V and 8 bases from J, the gap between germline ends came to 11 bases. The CDR3 length is 13 residues. The CDR3: CASSLAPGDGYTF. DNA for the CDR3: TGCGCCAGCAGCTTGGCCCCAGGGGACGGCTACACCTTC.

This clonotype was observed a few times. This chain uses TRBV4-1 with TRBJ1-5; possibly TRBD1 for D (6 bases). Trimming removed 2 bases at V and 7 bases at J, with 9 bases between. This CDR3 contains 13 residues. Germline V gene lookup returns CDR1 MGHRA and CDR2 YSYEKL. In nucleotides, the CDR3 is TGCGCCAGCAGCCAAAGACAGGAACAGCCCCAGCATTTT. Translating gives CASSQRQEQPQHF.

This clonotype was recorded many times. The gene calls are TRBV11-2 and TRBJ2-3; tentative D call: TRBD2 (5 bases). CDR1 is SGHAT and CDR2 is FQNNGV in the germline V gene. V dropped 1 base and J dropped 2 bases, with 13 bases sitting between them. The CDR3 has 16 amino acids. The CDR3: CASSLGGERPTDTQYF. The CDR3 DNA follows: TGTGCCAGCAGCTTAGGTGGCGAGCGGCCCACAGATACGCAGTATTTT.

Ten or more counts support this clonotype. The rearrangement uses TRBV5-1 and TRBJ2-7; 13 bases line up with TRBD2. After removal of 2 bases from V and 2 bases from J, the junction contained 1 base not matched to a gene. There are 15 residues in the CDR3. Germline V lookup: CDR1 SGHRS, CDR2 YFSETQ. The CDR3: CASSFGTSGTYEQYF. The CDR3 nucleotides read TGCGCCAGCAGCTTCGGGACTAGCGGGACCTACGAGCAGTACTTC.

This clonotype has at least ten counts. The chain combines TRBV2 with TRBJ2-7; 13 bases fit TRBD2. The CDR3 totals 16 residues. After removal of 6 bases from V and 0 bases from J, the junction contained 5 bases not matched to a gene. Germline V gene sequence: CDR1 SNHLY, CDR2 FYNNEI. CDR3 nucleotide sequence: TGTGCCAGCAGGGGGGGGACTAGCGGGACCTCCTACGAGCAGTACTTC. Protein sequence: CASRGGTSGTSYEQYF.

As regards this clonotype: A much more abundant neighbour one base away suggests this may be a read error. V and J are TRBV5-1 and TRBJ2-2; D not certain. Germline-derived CDR1 and CDR2 are SGHRS and YFSETQ. CDR3 length: 16 amino acids. The CDR3 loop is CASPPPWGSNTGELFF. The DNA of the CDR3 is TGTGCCAGCCCACCACCCTGGGGATCGAACACCGGGGAGCTGTTTTTT.

The CDR3, as DNA: TGTGCCAGCTCACCACTCGGGACTAGCGTGTACAATGAGCAGTTCTTC. It yields the protein CASSPLGTSVYNEQFF. The chain combines TRBV18 with TRBJ2-1, with 10 nucleotides matching TRBD2. This CDR3 spans 16 amino acids. The V gene's germline CDR1 is KGHSH and CDR2 LQKENI. Germline trimming cut 1 base from V and 4 bases from J; bases unmatched to any gene: 4.

V gene TRBV9 combines with J gene TRBJ1-2; tentatively, D is TRBD1 (6 bases). This CDR3 spans 14 amino acids. The V and J ends lost 0 bases and 3 bases respectively, with 9 bases between them. The germline V gene has CDR1 SGDLS and CDR2 YYNGEE. The CDR3 region has the DNA TGTGCCAGCAGCGTAGACAGGGCGGACTATGGCTACACCTTC. Residues: CASSVDRADYGYTF.

The genes are TRBV7-2 and TRBJ1-1; tentative D call: TRBD1 (6 bases). There are 17 residues in the CDR3. Trimming took off 2 bases at V and 4 bases at J, with 20 bases between the two ends. Germline values: CDR1 SGHTA, CDR2 FQGNSA. CDR3 nucleotides: TGTGCCAGCAGCTTATTGGCAGACAGGCTAAGGTCCACTGAAGCTTTCTTT. Encoded protein: CASSLLADRLRSTEAFF.

This clonotype was seen repeatedly, ten times or more. The gene calls are TRBV19 and TRBJ2-7; D is unclear. The CDR3 totals 14 residues. Trimming shortened V by 7 bases and J by 3 bases, and 16 bases separated the two germline ends. Per the germline V gene, CDR1 is LNHDA and CDR2 is SQIVND (reference sequence). The CDR3 sequence: CASKDQPADYEQYF. In DNA, the CDR3 is TGTGCCAGTAAAGATCAACCCGCGGACTACGAGCAGTACTTC.

The rearrangement joins TRBV30 to TRBJ1-1, with D perhaps TRBD1 (5 bases). Germline V lookup: CDR1 GTSNPN, CDR2 SVGIG (reference sequence). Trimming pared 2 bases from V and 7 bases from J, leaving 8 bases between. This CDR3 spans 11 amino acids. The CDR3 DNA reads TGTGCCTGGAGTATAGGGGTTGAAGCTTTCTTT. Its protein product is CAWSIGVEAFF. The entire variable domain, with the rest obtained from reference TRBV30 and TRBJ1-1, is as follows: SQTIHQWPATLVQPVGSPLSLECTVEGTSNPNLYWYRQAAGRGLQLLFYSVGIGQISSEVPQNLSASRPQDRQFILSSKKLLLSDSGFYLCAWSIGVEAFFGQGTRLTVV.

This clonotype was seen at least ten times. V is TRBV28 and J is TRBJ1-2; D is undetermined. The CDR3 contains 12 residues. The V and J ends lost 5 bases and 5 bases respectively, with 9 bases between them. The germline CDR1 and CDR2 sequences are MDHEN and SYDVKM. CDR3 sequence: CASSPPTYGYTF. The DNA for the CDR3 is TGTGCCAGCAGTCCCCCGACATATGGCTACACCTTC.

A few counts support this clonotype. This rearrangement joins TRBV7-2 to TRBJ2-3; 7 nucleotides match TRBD2. The germline gives CDR1 SGHTA, CDR2 FQGNSA. The CDR3 spans 15 residues. After removal of 5 bases from V and 0 bases from J, the junction contained 5 bases not matched to a gene. The CDR3, as DNA: TGTGCCAGCAGCCTACTAGCGTTCAGCACAGATACGCAGTATTTT. It is translated as CASSLLAFSTDTQYF.

The J gene is TRBJ2-1, the V gene TRBV19; weak D call: TRBD2 (5 bases). From germline, CDR1 is LNHDA and CDR2 SQIVND (reference sequence). The CDR3 is 15 amino acids. V lost 1 base and J 0 bases, leaving 7 bases between the germline ends. The CDR3 protein is CASSIAGSSYNEQFF. CDR3 coding DNA: TGTGCCAGTAGTATAGCGGGGAGCTCCTACAATGAGCAGTTCTTC. The whole variable domain, remainder taken from reference TRBV19 and TRBJ2-1, is DGGITQSPKYLFRKEGQNVTLSCEQNLNHDAMYWYRQDPGQGLRLIYYSQIVNDFQKGDIAEGYSVSREKKESFPLTVTSAQKNPTAFYLCASSIAGSSYNEQFFGPGTRLTVL.

This chain connects TRBV12-3 or TRBV12-4 to TRBJ2-3; 8 bases fit TRBD2. CDR3 length: 16 amino acids. After removal of 3 bases from V and 4 bases from J, the junction contained 9 bases not matched to a gene. The CDR3 bases are TGTGCCAGCAGTTTCCTGCGGAGCGGGAGCTCAGATACGCAGTATTTT. The encoded protein is CASSFLRSGSSDTQYF.

This clonotype was observed many times. The chain carries TRBV2 and TRBJ2-7, with 8 bases matching TRBD1. The CDR3 runs 15 residues. J was trimmed by 1 base and V by 2 bases; bases with no gene match: 4. The germline CDR1 and CDR2 sequences are SNHLY and FYNNEI. Here the CDR3 reads CASSEFDRGSYEQYF. CDR3 bases: TGTGCCAGCAGTGAATTCGACAGGGGATCCTACGAGCAGTACTTC.